This TCR beta chain was found in a study of cytomegalovirus exposure and HLA in healthy donors. On the study more broadly: About 77 million unique TCRs from HLA-typed donors made up an early data release.

V lost 7 bases and J lost 7, with 7 bases in between. The CDR3 runs to 11 residues. Germline V gene data show CDR1 as SGHNT and CDR2 as YENEEA. In regard to this clone: The antigen is unknown.

General observations from the study: Cytomegalovirus association was assigned to about 150 TCR beta chains. In a later analysis, TCR beta V- and J-gene trimming was associated with a missense DCLRE1C variant.

PCR primers comprised 60 Vbeta and 13 Jbeta primers. The table came from immunoSEQ multiplex PCR; TCRdb's copy has only in-frame clones and leaves some out. In total, the table holds 150,000 to 200,000 clones. Healthy donors of bone marrow made up the group. This TCR derives from a man in his thirties or forties in good health and CMV-seronegative. The sequencing sample was made of PBMCs. The chain couples TRBV11-3 to TRBJ2-2, with unresolved D. CDR3 nucleotide sequence: TGTGCCAGCACCGTACACGGGGAGCTGTTTTTT. Translation: CASTVHGELFF.